Listed below are T cell receptor beta chains from one sample, sequenced in a study of T cell repertoires in cytomegalovirus infection. One entry per CDR3 protein results from TCRdb running MiXCR on the reads. Of about 140,000 distinct CDR3 sequences listed, 6.5% are singletons. The sample taken for sequencing was PBMCs. These receptors came from a human donor in good health (CMV status not recorded). Some clones in this sample may be carry-over from other donors' samples. Both conserved end residues are part of each CDR3. The D gene is left open where the match is weak. Size tells how often a clone was seen (once, few, many) or the class of an expanded clone, and some rows leave it out.

v_gene	j_gene	abundance	d_gene	CDR3nt	CDR3aa
TRBV6-5	TRBJ2-1	-	-	TGTGCCAGCAGGAAAGGGGGGGCTCACAATGAGCAGTTCTTC	CASRKGGAHNEQFF
TRBV7-3	TRBJ1-5	many	-	TGTGCCAGCAGCCGACGTCGGGAAAATCAGCCCCAGCATTTT	CASSRRRENQPQHF
TRBV11-2	TRBJ2-1	-	TRBD2	TGTGCCAGCAGCTTAGTGTCGATGGCTAGCGGGGGGATCGAAAACAATGAGCAGTTCTTC	CASSLVSMASGGIENNEQFF
TRBV5-6	TRBJ2-7	many	-	TGTGCCAGCAGCAGAGCTCCGGGACGGAGCTCCTACGAGCAGTACTTC	CASSRAPGRSSYEQYF
TRBV7-2	TRBJ2-2	many	-	TGTGCCAGCAGCTTACTTACTAGTGGGACCGGGGAGCTGTTTTTT	CASSLLTSGTGELFF
TRBV11-2	TRBJ1-1	many	-	TGTGCCAGCAGTCCATTCGGGCGGCCGAACACTGAAGCTTTCTTT	CASSPFGRPNTEAFF
TRBV2	TRBJ2-1	few	-	TGTGCCAGCAGTCCTGACCGCAGATACAATGAGCAGTTCTTC	CASSPDRRYNEQFF
TRBV20-1	TRBJ2-1	many	TRBD1	TGCAGTGCTAGAGGGACAGGCTCCTACAATGAGCAGTTCTTC	CSARGTGSYNEQFF
TRBV6-5	TRBJ1-6	-	TRBD1	TGTGCCAGCAGTTACTCGATAGGACAGGAGGACTCCTATAATTCACCCCTCCACTTT	CASSYSIGQEDSYNSPLHF
TRBV7-8	TRBJ2-7	many	-	TGTGCCAGCAGCTCATCCGGGACATCCTTAAGGAACGAGCAGTACTTC	CASSSSGTSLRNEQYF
TRBV29-1	TRBJ2-5	few	TRBD2	TGCAGCGTTGGCCTAGCGGGGGGGGAGACCCAGTACTTC	CSVGLAGGETQYF
TRBV2	TRBJ2-5	many	-	TGTGCCAGCAGCAGGGATGGAGAGACCCAGTACTTC	CASSRDGETQYF
TRBV5-1	TRBJ2-5	many	TRBD1	TGCGCCAGTAAAGGACAGGGGGCCAAAGAGACCCAGTACTTC	CASKGQGAKETQYF
TRBV5-4	TRBJ1-3	many	-	TGTGCCAGCAGCTTGGCCGAGGACAGATCAATGTCTGGAAACACCATATATTTT	CASSLAEDRSMSGNTIYF
TRBV14	TRBJ1-4	few	-	TGTGCCAGCAGCCAAGCGGCGGCGAAACTGTTTTTT	CASSQAAAKLFF
TRBV7-9	TRBJ2-1	many	TRBD2	TGTGCCAGCAGCGGTGGGACTAGCGGGGGACCTTCCTCCTCCTACAATGAGCAGTTCTTC	CASSGGTSGGPSSSYNEQFF
TRBV11-2	TRBJ2-1	many	-	TGTGCCAGCAGCTTTGACAGAAACAATGAGCAGTTCTTC	CASSFDRNNEQFF
TRBV6-2/TRBV6-3	TRBJ1-5	many	-	TGTGCCAGTTCCCCGGGGGCCCCTGGCAATCAGCCCCAGCATTTT	CASSPGAPGNQPQHF
TRBV5-1	TRBJ2-7	-	-	TGCGCCAGCAGCTGGGAGTTGGGGGCCTCCTACGAGCAGTACTTC	CASSWELGASYEQYF
TRBV7-8	TRBJ1-2	many	-	TGTGCCAGCAGCGGGCGGGCCAGGGGCTATGGCTACACCTTC	CASSGRARGYGYTF
TRBV20-1	TRBJ2-5	many	-	TGCAGTGCTAGCGCGACAGGCGAGACCCAGTACTTC	CSASATGETQYF
TRBV7-8	TRBJ2-5	-	-	TGTGCCAGCAGCTTATTAGGGGTGGAGACCCAGTACTTC	CASSLLGVETQYF
TRBV29-1	TRBJ2-7	many	TRBD1	TGCAGCGTTGAGGGGCAGGGGGCACCCTACGAGCAGTACTTC	CSVEGQGAPYEQYF
TRBV7-2	TRBJ2-5	many	-	TGTGCCAGCAGCCAGACGACTAGTGCGACCCAGTACTTC	CASSQTTSATQYF
TRBV29-1	TRBJ2-5	many	-	TGCAGCGGTGATGGCTACTCCCAAGAGACCCAGTACTTC	CSGDGYSQETQYF
TRBV20-1	TRBJ1-1	many	-	TGCAGTGCTAGAGCGACGGACAGATTTAACACTGAAGCTTTCTTT	CSARATDRFNTEAFF
TRBV25-1	TRBJ2-3	-	TRBD2	TGTGCCAGCAGTGAATCGGGGGGTCCCACAGATACGCAGTATTTT	CASSESGGPTDTQYF
TRBV19	TRBJ1-5	-	-	TGTGCCAGTAGTATAAGGCGGGATCAGCCCCAGCATTTT	CASSIRRDQPQHF
TRBV19	TRBJ1-4	few	-	TGTGCCAGTACCTGGTCAACAACGGGTGAAAAACTGTTTTTT	CASTWSTTGEKLFF
TRBV5-4	TRBJ2-1	many	-	TGTGCCAGCAGCCTGAGACGGGATGAGCAGTTCTTC	CASSLRRDEQFF
TRBV29-1	TRBJ1-2	many	-	TGCAGCGTTGGACAGGCTAACTATGGCTACACCTTC	CSVGQANYGYTF
TRBV28	TRBJ2-7	many	-	TGTGCCAGCAGCTCGTTTTGGGAGGGGGGACACTACGAGCAGTACTTC	CASSSFWEGGHYEQYF
TRBV7-2	TRBJ1-5	many	-	TGTGCCAGCACCCCCGGGTCGGGCAATCAGCCCCAGCATTTT	CASTPGSGNQPQHF
TRBV12-3/TRBV12-4	TRBJ1-1	-	-	TGTGCCAGCAGGTATACAGGGACTATCCGGAACACTGAAGCTTTCTTT	CASRYTGTIRNTEAFF
TRBV6-2/TRBV6-3	TRBJ2-7	many	-	TGTGCCAGCAGACCCCTGGACAGGGAGGGCTACGAGCAGTACTTC	CASRPLDREGYEQYF
TRBV6-2/TRBV6-3	TRBJ1-5	-	-	TGTGCCAGCAGTTACCCCGGGGGCGGAGGCAATCAGCCCCAGCATTTT	CASSYPGGGGNQPQHF
TRBV5-4	TRBJ2-7	few	-	TGTGCCAGCAGCCGAGAGGTCAGCTCCTACGAGCAGTACTTC	CASSREVSSYEQYF
TRBV28	TRBJ1-1	many	TRBD1	TGTGCCAGCAGTATCCCTCCGGACAGGGGGCGAGTAGCTTTCTTT	CASSIPPDRGRVAFF
TRBV7-2	TRBJ2-7	many	TRBD1	TGTGCCAGCACCAACATGCCAGGACAGGGGTACGAGCAGTACTTC	CASTNMPGQGYEQYF
TRBV2	TRBJ1-2	few	-	TGTGCCAGCAGTACAAGCCCCCGGGGCTACACCTTC	CASSTSPRGYTF
TRBV28	TRBJ2-1	many	-	TGTGCCAGCAGCCCATCAGAGAGGGTCTCTGAGCAGTTCTTC	CASSPSERVSEQFF
TRBV28	TRBJ2-7	many	TRBD1	TGTGCCAGCAGAGGACAGGGGGGGAGCTCCTACGAGCAGTACTTC	CASRGQGGSSYEQYF
TRBV20-1	TRBJ2-5	few	TRBD1	TGCAGTGCTAGAGATTATAGGACAGGGTCTTCCGAGACCCAGTACTTC	CSARDYRTGSSETQYF
TRBV4-1	TRBJ2-3	many	TRBD1	TGCGCCAGCAGCCAAGAACCGGGACAGGGGCCAGATACGCAGTATTTT	CASSQEPGQGPDTQYF